A selection of T cell receptor beta chains follows, all from one sample in a study of shared clonotypes between healthy human individuals. Using immunoSEQ multiplex PCR, the repertoire was profiled, and TCRdb retains in-frame clones only, with some absent. The sample gives about 580,000 clones, roughly 98% of which show up once; 0.3% is in the top ten. The sample comprised naive CD8+ T cells sorted from blood. These receptors all stem from a man aged 25-45 years in good health. Each CDR3 is given with its conserved first and last residue. Each record gives: V gene, D gene, clone size, J gene, CDR3 protein, CDR3 DNA. A D gene is named only where the DNA matches it firmly. Not all rows give a size; the values are once, few, many and, for expanded clones, a class.

v_gene: TRBV27
d_gene: NA
abundance: NA
j_gene: TRBJ2-7
CDR3aa: CASSKRGFTNEQYF
CDR3nt: TGTGCCAGCAGTAAGAGGGGTTTTACCAACGAGCAGTACTTC

v_gene: TRBV6-1
d_gene: TRBD2
abundance: NA
j_gene: TRBJ2-3
CDR3aa: CATLSGTASTDTQYF
CDR3nt: TGTGCCACCCTAAGCGGGACCGCTAGCACAGATACGCAGTATTTT

v_gene: TRBV28
d_gene: NA
abundance: NA
j_gene: TRBJ2-5
CDR3aa: CASRVNRVQETQYF
CDR3nt: TGTGCCAGCAGAGTGAACAGGGTCCAAGAGACCCAGTACTTC

v_gene: TRBV27
d_gene: TRBD2
abundance: NA
j_gene: TRBJ2-5
CDR3aa: CASSPPRRGSQETQYF
CDR3nt: TGTGCCAGCAGTCCGCCACGGCGGGGGTCCCAAGAGACCCAGTACTTC

v_gene: TRBV7-9
d_gene: NA
abundance: NA
j_gene: TRBJ2-5
CDR3aa: CASNKDDGGRETQYF
CDR3nt: TGTGCCAGCAACAAGGATGATGGGGGACGGGAGACCCAGTACTTC

v_gene: TRBV2
d_gene: TRBD1
abundance: NA
j_gene: TRBJ1-5
CDR3aa: CASSSQGNGNQPQHF
CDR3nt: TGTGCCAGCAGCTCACAGGGGAACGGCAATCAGCCCCAGCATTTT

v_gene: TRBV5-1
d_gene: NA
abundance: NA
j_gene: TRBJ1-2
CDR3aa: CASSLEVGRNGYTF
CDR3nt: TGCGCCAGCAGCTTGGAGGTGGGGAGAAATGGCTACACCTTC

v_gene: TRBV28
d_gene: NA
abundance: NA
j_gene: TRBJ1-1
CDR3aa: CASSFRMNTEAFF
CDR3nt: TGTGCCAGCAGTTTTCGGATGAACACTGAAGCTTTCTTT

v_gene: TRBV5-1
d_gene: NA
abundance: NA
j_gene: TRBJ2-3
CDR3aa: CASTPAGRDTQYF
CDR3nt: TGCGCCAGCACCCCGGCGGGGCGAGATACGCAGTATTTT

v_gene: TRBV4-3
d_gene: NA
abundance: once
j_gene: TRBJ1-4
CDR3aa: CASSSGGTLRGALFF
CDR3nt: TGCGCCAGCAGCTCAGGCGGGACGCTCCGAGGGGCACTGTTTTTT

v_gene: TRBV7-8
d_gene: TRBD2
abundance: once
j_gene: TRBJ2-7
CDR3aa: CASSLEGLAGAYEQYF
CDR3nt: TGTGCCAGCAGCTTAGAGGGACTAGCGGGAGCCTACGAGCAGTACTTC

v_gene: TRBV5-6
d_gene: NA
abundance: NA
j_gene: TRBJ1-4
CDR3aa: CASSLSGSNEKLFF
CDR3nt: TGTGCCAGCAGCTTGTCGGGGTCTAATGAAAAACTGTTTTTT

v_gene: TRBV19
d_gene: NA
abundance: NA
j_gene: TRBJ2-1
CDR3aa: CASSIGQSSYNEQFF
CDR3nt: TGTGCCAGTAGTATAGGTCAGAGCTCCTACAATGAGCAGTTCTTC

v_gene: TRBV4-3
d_gene: TRBD1
abundance: NA
j_gene: TRBJ2-7
CDR3aa: CASSEQGTSYEQYF
CDR3nt: TGCGCCAGCAGCGAACAGGGGACCTCCTACGAGCAGTACTTC

v_gene: TRBV2
d_gene: TRBD1
abundance: NA
j_gene: TRBJ2-7
CDR3aa: CASNALERQGRQYF
CDR3nt: TGTGCCAGCAACGCCTTAGAGAGACAGGGAAGGCAGTACTTC

v_gene: TRBV30
d_gene: TRBD1
abundance: NA
j_gene: TRBJ2-7
CDR3aa: CAWSVGTGPYEQYF
CDR3nt: TGTGCCTGGAGTGTAGGGACAGGGCCCTACGAGCAGTACTTC

v_gene: TRBV6-5
d_gene: NA
abundance: NA
j_gene: TRBJ2-2
CDR3aa: CASSYQAALELFF
CDR3nt: TGTGCCAGCAGTTACCAGGCGGCTTTGGAGCTGTTTTTT

v_gene: TRBV7-9
d_gene: NA
abundance: NA
j_gene: TRBJ2-7
CDR3aa: CASRSAETDEQYF
CDR3nt: TGTGCCAGCAGAAGCGCGGAAACAGACGAGCAGTACTTC

v_gene: TRBV5-6
d_gene: NA
abundance: NA
j_gene: TRBJ2-1
CDR3aa: CASSLGGVLGMADEQFF
CDR3nt: TGTGCCAGCAGCTTGGGAGGTGTCTTAGGTATGGCGGATGAGCAGTTCTTC

v_gene: TRBV5-6
d_gene: NA
abundance: NA
j_gene: TRBJ2-1
CDR3aa: CASSLVGSYNEQFF
CDR3nt: TGTGCCAGCAGCTTGGTCGGGTCCTACAATGAGCAGTTCTTC

v_gene: TRBV29-1
d_gene: NA
abundance: NA
j_gene: TRBJ2-7
CDR3aa: CSVLRLGEVGYEQYF
CDR3nt: TGCAGCGTACTCCGGCTAGGGGAAGTGGGCTACGAGCAGTACTTC

v_gene: TRBV30
d_gene: TRBD2
abundance: NA
j_gene: TRBJ2-1
CDR3aa: CAWSWTSGYNEQFF
CDR3nt: TGTGCCTGGAGTTGGACTAGCGGATACAATGAGCAGTTCTTC

v_gene: TRBV29-1
d_gene: TRBD1
abundance: NA
j_gene: TRBJ2-7
CDR3aa: CSAGWGTGGSYEQYF
CDR3nt: TGCAGCGCCGGATGGGGGACAGGGGGATCCTACGAGCAGTACTTC

v_gene: TRBV18
d_gene: NA
abundance: NA
j_gene: TRBJ2-1
CDR3aa: CASSPDGASSYNEQFF
CDR3nt: TGTGCCAGCTCACCCGACGGGGCTAGCTCCTACAATGAGCAGTTCTTC

v_gene: TRBV9
d_gene: NA
abundance: NA
j_gene: TRBJ1-2
CDR3aa: CASSVYPQARHPGYTF
CDR3nt: TGTGCCAGCAGCGTATATCCCCAGGCAAGGCACCCTGGCTACACCTTC

v_gene: TRBV27
d_gene: NA
abundance: NA
j_gene: TRBJ2-7
CDR3aa: CASSLEGNEQYF
CDR3nt: TGTGCCAGCAGTTTAGAGGGTAACGAGCAGTACTTC

v_gene: TRBV7-9
d_gene: TRBD2
abundance: NA
j_gene: TRBJ2-7
CDR3aa: CASSPNREGYEQYF
CDR3nt: TGTGCCAGCAGCCCCAACCGGGAGGGTTACGAGCAGTACTTC

v_gene: TRBV7-9
d_gene: TRBD2
abundance: NA
j_gene: TRBJ2-7
CDR3aa: CASSASSVETSGYEQYF
CDR3nt: TGTGCCAGCAGCGCCTCTAGTGTGGAGACTAGCGGTTACGAGCAGTACTTC

v_gene: TRBV25-1
d_gene: NA
abundance: NA
j_gene: TRBJ1-1
CDR3aa: CASSVPGHRNTEAFF
CDR3nt: TGTGCCAGCAGTGTACCGGGACACAGAAACACTGAAGCTTTCTTT

v_gene: TRBV7-9
d_gene: TRBD2
abundance: once
j_gene: TRBJ2-3
CDR3aa: CASSLRGREGTDTQYF
CDR3nt: TGTGCCAGCAGCCTACGCGGGCGGGAGGGCACAGATACGCAGTATTTT

v_gene: TRBV2
d_gene: TRBD1
abundance: NA
j_gene: TRBJ2-2
CDR3aa: CASSEGQKVRDGELFF
CDR3nt: TGTGCCAGCAGTGAGGGACAGAAAGTCCGCGACGGGGAGCTGTTTTTT

v_gene: TRBV11-3
d_gene: TRBD2
abundance: once
j_gene: TRBJ2-1
CDR3aa: CASSPREGRYNEQFF
CDR3nt: TGTGCCAGCAGCCCCCGGGAGGGCCGCTACAATGAGCAGTTCTTC

v_gene: TRBV27
d_gene: TRBD2
abundance: NA
j_gene: TRBJ2-3
CDR3aa: CASSTSGSMGGYTQYF
CDR3nt: TGTGCCAGCAGTACTAGCGGGAGTATGGGTGGATATACGCAGTATTTT

v_gene: TRBV7-8
d_gene: NA
abundance: NA
j_gene: TRBJ2-2
CDR3aa: CASRRVQGGELFF
CDR3nt: TGTGCCAGCAGACGCGTTCAGGGCGGGGAGCTGTTTTTT

v_gene: TRBV27
d_gene: TRBD2
abundance: NA
j_gene: TRBJ2-7
CDR3aa: CASSLRSGSSYEQYF
CDR3nt: TGTGCCAGCAGTTTACGTAGCGGGAGCTCCTACGAGCAGTACTTC

v_gene: TRBV11-1
d_gene: TRBD2
abundance: NA
j_gene: TRBJ2-7
CDR3aa: CASSPPPRDSGLVYEQYF
CDR3nt: TGTGCCAGCAGCCCCCCTCCTAGGGATAGCGGGTTAGTCTACGAGCAGTACTTC